The clone carrying this T cell receptor beta chain was seen repeatedly, ten times or more. The antigen is undetermined. CDR3 length equals 16 residues. The germline V and J ends were trimmed by 5 bases and 0 bases, with 14 bases remaining between them. The germline CDR1 and CDR2 sequences are LNHDA and SQIVND (reference sequence). The iRepertoire nested amplicon-rescue multiplex PCR amplified TCR alpha and beta CDR3s from RNA. TCRdb re-analysed the multiplex PCR reads in MiXCR, keeping a single row per CDR3 protein. This repertoire shows tens of thousands of distinct CDR3 sequences, approximately 22% found once; its top ten account for under 8.5%. This sample was included in a study of glioma-infiltrating T cells. The study, taken as a whole, reports: Very few CDR3 sequences were shared between tissue and blood.

The specimen was glioma tissue, nonneoplastic brain tissue, or PBMCs (not recorded which). V usage is TRBV19 and J usage is TRBJ1-5, with TRBD1 as a possible D gene (6 bases). This TCR was sampled from a human donor with low-grade glioma or glioblastoma, undergoing nonglioma brain surgery, or in good health (not recorded which). DNA for the CDR3: TGTGCCAGTAGTCCCTACAGGGTCTATAGCAATCAGCCCCAGCATTTT. It encodes CASSPYRVYSNQPQHF.